This is a list of T cell receptor beta chains from one sample in a study of regulatory T cells in long-lasting Graves disease. TCRdb analysed the multiplex PCR reads with MiXCR anew, one entry per CDR3 protein. The sample holds 700,000 or so distinct CDR3 sequences; around 32% are singletons and the top ten take 35% to 55%. The sample here was peripheral blood mononuclear cells (PBMCs), taken when the disease was refractory, from a patient treated with antithyroid drugs. The receptors were gathered from a female donor with Graves disease. CDR3s include the opening cysteine and the closing phenylalanine or tryptophan. D genes are given only for firm matches. Not every row has a clone size; where given, it reads once, few, many or a size class.

clone_size j_call v_call d_call cdr3_nt cdr3_aa
NA TRBJ1-1 TRBV5-6 TRBD1 TGTGCCAGCAGCAAGAACAGGGGTGGGATGACTGAAGCTTTCTTT CASSKNRGGMTEAFF
NA TRBJ1-2 TRBV5-1 NA TGCGCCAGCAGCAATCAGGGAGGACACACCTTC CASSNQGGHTF
many TRBJ1-4 TRBV28 NA TGTGCCAGCAGTTCCTTTCAAAATAATGAAAAACTGTTTTTT CASSSFQNNEKLFF
NA TRBJ2-7 TRBV18 NA TGTGCCAGCTCTCCCCAGACCTACGAGCAGTACTTC CASSPQTYEQYF
many TRBJ1-2 TRBV2 TRBD1 TGTGCCAGCATACGGACAGGGGTGACATACACCTTC CASIRTGVTYTF
few TRBJ1-6 TRBV11-2 NA TGTGCCAGCAGCTTAGGGGTCCGGACAGCCTCACCCCTCCACTTT CASSLGVRTASPLHF
few TRBJ2-7 TRBV5-1 TRBD2 TGCGCCAGCAGCGGAACTAGCGGGGGGTCCTACGAGCAGTACTTC CASSGTSGGSYEQYF
NA TRBJ2-5 TRBV2 NA TGTGCCAGCAGTGAAGCTCCCCGGTTAGGGGAGACCCAGTACTTC CASSEAPRLGETQYF
NA TRBJ1-4 TRBV2 NA TGTGCCAGCAGTTACTACAGGGAGGGTGAAAAACTGTTTTTT CASSYYREGEKLFF
NA TRBJ1-2 TRBV25-1 NA TGTGCCAGCAGTGAGGTTTTTACCGGGGGCTACACCTTC CASSEVFTGGYTF
NA TRBJ1-4 TRBV20-1 NA TGCAGTGCTAGAATAAGGGGTCTCAATGAAAAACTGTTTTTT CSARIRGLNEKLFF
NA TRBJ1-3 TRBV7-9 NA TGTGCCAGCAGCAACGAGGGGGGAGGCTCTGGAAACACCATATATTTT CASSNEGGGSGNTIYF
NA TRBJ2-5 TRBV7-6 NA TGTGCCAGCAGCCCCAGACTGCAAGAGACCCAGTACTTC CASSPRLQETQYF
NA TRBJ2-3 TRBV7-9 NA TGTGCCAGCAGCTTAGTCCCCGGGCGGAGCACAGATACGCAGTATTTT CASSLVPGRSTDTQYF
few TRBJ1-3 TRBV28 NA TGTGCCAGCAGTTCAATATTAGTAGACTCTGGAAACACCATATATTTT CASSSILVDSGNTIYF
many TRBJ2-3 TRBV29-1 NA TGCAGCGTTTTTTTCGGAGATACGCAGTATTTT CSVFFGDTQYF
NA TRBJ1-5 TRBV5-6 NA TGTGCCGGCAGCTTGACAGAAGCGCAGCCCCAGCATTTT CAGSLTEAQPQHF
NA TRBJ1-1 TRBV5-4 NA TGTGCCAGCAGCTTGTCAATCATGAACACTGAAGCTTTCTTT CASSLSIMNTEAFF
many TRBJ2-5 TRBV18 NA TGTGCCAGCAGCCCCGGATACCAAGAGACCCAGTACTTC CASSPGYQETQYF
few TRBJ2-5 TRBV15 NA TGTGCCACCAGCAGACTGGGTGGGGGAAAGACCCAGTACTTC CATSRLGGGKTQYF
few TRBJ2-2 TRBV12-3/TRBV12-4 TRBD2 TGTGCCAGCACCCGCGGGAGGAGGTCCGGGGAGCTGTTTTTT CASTRGRRSGELFF
NA TRBJ1-2 TRBV20-1 NA TGCAGTGCTAGATCGATGGGTTCCGATGGCTACACCTTC CSARSMGSDGYTF
NA TRBJ1-1 TRBV7-8 NA TGTGCCAGCCTAAAGATCGGGACCGCCGGTGGGGCGAACACTGAAGCTTTCTTT CASLKIGTAGGANTEAFF
few TRBJ1-3 TRBV18 NA TGTGCCAGCTCACCAGGCAGACGTTTGACCTCAAACACCATATATTTT CASSPGRRLTSNTIYF
NA TRBJ1-1 TRBV12-3/TRBV12-4 TRBD1 TGTGCCAGCAGACGAAGGACAGGGAGGAACACTGAAGCTTTCTTT CASRRRTGRNTEAFF
many TRBJ2-5 TRBV28 TRBD2 TGTGCCAGCAGTTTCCCTAAAGGGGAGGGGCGACCTAAAGAGACCCAGTACTTC CASSFPKGEGRPKETQYF
NA TRBJ1-2 TRBV4-1 NA TGCGCCAGCAGCCAAGTTCCAGGGCGGGGGCTGTATTATGGCTACACCTTC CASSQVPGRGLYYGYTF
NA TRBJ2-7 TRBV7-9 TRBD2 TGTGCCAGCAGCGGCCCGGGACTAGCGGAAAACGAGCAGTACTTC CASSGPGLAENEQYF
NA TRBJ2-7 TRBV4-2 TRBD1 TGTGCCAGCAGCCAAGATCCCCGGGACAGTTACTACGAGCAGTACTTC CASSQDPRDSYYEQYF
NA TRBJ2-7 TRBV14 NA TGTGCCAGCGGCATCTACTACGAGCAGTACTTC CASGIYYEQYF
few TRBJ2-5 TRBV20-1 NA TGCAGTGCCCCCATGGAGGGACAAGAGACCCAGTACTTC CSAPMEGQETQYF
few TRBJ2-3 TRBV20-1 NA TGCAGTGCTAGACCTCAGCCAGATACGCAGTATTTT CSARPQPDTQYF
many TRBJ2-7 TRBV6-1 TRBD1 TGTGCCAGCAGTCCCGGGACAGGGAGGATAGTAGAGAGCGGCAAGAGCTCCTACGAGCAGTACTTC CASSPGTGRIVESGKSSYEQYF
few TRBJ2-2 TRBV19 NA TGTGCCAGTAGTATAGAACTTCACACCGGGGAGCTGTTTTTT CASSIELHTGELFF
few TRBJ2-7 TRBV12-3/TRBV12-4 TRBD2 TGTGCCAGCAGTTTCGGGGCTGGCGGGAGTAATATCTACGAGCAGTACTTC CASSFGAGGSNIYEQYF
many TRBJ1-1 TRBV2 NA TGTGCCCGCCGCCGTACCTTTATGAACACTGAAGCTTTCTTT CARRRTFMNTEAFF
many TRBJ2-2 TRBV2 TRBD2 TGTGCCAGCACCTCGAGGACTAGCGGAACCGGGGAGCTGTTTTTT CASTSRTSGTGELFF
NA TRBJ1-2 TRBV7-9 NA TGTGCCGGCAGCTTAGATCGGACATTTGGCTATGGCTACACCTTC CAGSLDRTFGYGYTF
NA TRBJ1-6 TRBV6-5 NA TGTGCCAGCAGTTACTCGACTTTGAACCTCCACTTT CASSYSTLNLHF
NA TRBJ2-5 TRBV7-3 NA TGTGCCAGCAGCTTTTCCCCCGGAGAAGGAGAGACCCAGTACTTC CASSFSPGEGETQYF